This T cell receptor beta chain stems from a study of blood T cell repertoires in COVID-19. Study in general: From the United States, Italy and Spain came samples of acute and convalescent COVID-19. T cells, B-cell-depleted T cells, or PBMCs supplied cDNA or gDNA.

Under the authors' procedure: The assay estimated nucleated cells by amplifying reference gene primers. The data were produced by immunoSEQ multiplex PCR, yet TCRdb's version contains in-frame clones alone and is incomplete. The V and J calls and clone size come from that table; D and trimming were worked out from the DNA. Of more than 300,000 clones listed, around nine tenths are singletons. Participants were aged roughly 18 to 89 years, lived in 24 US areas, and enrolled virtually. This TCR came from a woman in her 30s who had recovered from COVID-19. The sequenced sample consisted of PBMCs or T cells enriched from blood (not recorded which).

The CDR3 sequence is CASSGRLAYEQFF. The CDR3 nucleotides read TGTGCCAGCAGCGGACGACTAGCCTATGAGCAGTTCTTC. The V gene is TRBV3-1 (or the pseudogene TRBV3-2), the J gene TRBJ2-1; 7 bases line up with TRBD2. The CDR3 sequence is 13 residues long. CDR1 and CDR2 from the germline V gene are LGHDT and YNNKEL (reference sequence). With V trimmed by 5 bases and J by 8 bases, 6 bases remained unmatched.